These 23 T cell receptor beta chains originate from one sample sequenced in a study of vaccination and CD4 T cells after COVID-19. Sample treatment: approximately nine-day PBMC culture with coronavirus spike peptide pools or control peptides (ViraFEST assay). Antigens of these TCRs are unknown. The Oncomine TCR Beta short-read assay sequenced DNA from cultured CD4+ T cells. From the PCR reads, TCRdb called clonotypes with MiXCR, one entry per CDR3 protein. The top ten clones hold roughly 24% of a sample with 9,500 to 12,000 distinct CDR3 sequences, around 23% of them seen once. Sequenced here: CD4+ T cells from blood, cultured in vitro, sampled after SARS-CoV-2 vaccination. The source is a human donor who had recovered from COVID-19.

This clonotype rates as medium-sized. The CDR3 region has the DNA TGTGCCACCAGCAGAGATCGGGGTGGTTCACCCCTCCACTTT. This gives the protein CATSRDRGGSPLHF. The chain recombines TRBV15 with TRBJ1-6; D ambiguous. CDR1 is LNHNV, CDR2 YYDKDF, per germline (reference sequence). Deletions cut 0 bases from V and 9 bases from J, with 9 bases between. The CDR3 is 14 amino acids.

The chain has TRBV12-3 or TRBV12-4 and TRBJ1-2; 7 nucleotides match TRBD1. Trimming cost V 6 bases and J 6 bases; bases outside gene matches: 10. The length of the CDR3 is 14 residues. The CDR3 loop reads CASRLPLTGNGYTF. CDR3 DNA: TGTGCCAGCAGACTCCCTCTGACAGGGAATGGCTACACCTTC.

This clonotype has a handful of counts. This chain joins TRBV24-1 and TRBJ2-1; 9 bases agree with TRBD2. With V trimmed by 3 bases and J by 8 bases, 7 bases remained unmatched. The length of the CDR3 is 15 residues. Germline CDR1 is KGHDR and CDR2 is SFDVKD. CDR3 nucleotides: TGTGCCACCAGTGATCTTGCGGGAGGGGTCTATGAGCAGTTCTTC. Encoded protein: CATSDLAGGVYEQFF.

The table lists this clonotype with a few counts. The chain recombines TRBV7-6 with TRBJ1-6; the D is unclear. The V end was cut by 1 base, the J end by 7 bases, with 11 bases between. This CDR3 has 15 amino acids. Germline CDR1 is SGHVS and CDR2 is FNYEAQ. The CDR3 nucleotides are TGTGCCAGCAGCTTAGATAGCCTCGTGAATTCACCCCTCCACTTT. Its protein product is CASSLDSLVNSPLHF.

This clonotype was counted once. This chain's CDR3 is CATNDRGQGVYF. The CDR3 DNA reads as TGTGCCACCAATGACCGAGGACAGGGGGTGTATTTT. This chain uses TRBV24-1 with TRBJ2-3; 10 bases are a match to TRBD1. V shed 8 bases and J 14 bases; nucleotides not matched to a gene: 9. CDR3 size: 12 residues. Germline V gives CDR1 KGHDR, CDR2 SFDVKD.

This clonotype was seen a handful of times. The rearrangement uses TRBV27 and TRBJ2-7, with TRBD1 as a possible D gene (6 bases). Trimming shortened V by 6 bases and J by 0 bases, and 12 bases separated the two germline ends. Germline CDR1 reads MNHEY; CDR2 reads SMNVEV (reference sequence). The CDR3 has 14 amino acids. The CDR3 nucleotides read TGTGCCAGCAGCAGACAGGCTGACTCCTACGAGCAGTACTTC. Protein: CASSRQADSYEQYF.

This clonotype appeared a few times. The chain couples TRBV7-2 to TRBJ2-3; no firm D call. CDR1 and CDR2 (germline): SGHTA, FQGNSA. Trimming pared 1 base from V and 4 bases from J, leaving 9 bases between. This CDR3 is built from 14 residues. CDR3 DNA sequence: TGTGCCAGCAGCTTAGGTCCGGTTCCAGATACGCAGTATTTT. It yields the protein CASSLGPVPDTQYF. Full variable domain (missing parts from reference TRBV7-2 and TRBJ2-3): GAGVSQSPSNKVTEKGKDVELRCDPISGHTALYWYRQSLGQGLEFLIYFQGNSAPDKSGLPSDRFSAERTGGSVSTLTIQRTQQEDSAVYLCASSLGPVPDTQYFGPGTRLTVL.

Here the CDR3 DNA reads TGTGCCAGCAGCTTTTCAGGGGAATTTTATCAGCCCCAGCATTTT. It encodes CASSFSGEFYQPQHF. The rearrangement joins TRBV7-2 to TRBJ1-5, with D possibly matching TRBD1 (6 bases). The CDR3 spans 15 residues. V shed 3 bases and J shed 5 bases, with 14 bases lying between them. CDR1 is SGHTA and CDR2 is FQGNSA in the germline V gene.

The V and J genes are TRBV10-3 and TRBJ1-1; 10 positions agree with TRBD1. The CDR3 extends over 16 amino acids. V dropped 4 bases and J dropped 0; count of bases not matched to a gene: 5. CDR1 and CDR2 from the germline V gene are ENHRY and SYGVKD. The CDR3 loop is CAISVGTGAMNTEAFF. The CDR3 DNA reads as TGTGCCATCAGTGTAGGGACAGGGGCCATGAACACTGAAGCTTTCTTT.

This clonotype ranks as medium-sized. V usage is TRBV6-1 and J usage is TRBJ2-7; 7 positions match TRBD2. In germline, CDR1 is MNHNS, CDR2 SASEGT. The CDR3 contains 15 residues. V trimming: 5 bases; J trimming: 2 bases; junction bases outside the gene matches: 9. The CDR3 DNA sequence: TGTGCCAGCAGTCGGACTAGGCTAGGGACCTACGAGCAGTACTTC. Its translation: CASSRTRLGTYEQYF.

The V call is TRBV20-1, the J call TRBJ2-1; the match to TRBD2 covers 16 bases. The J segment lost 4 bases and the V segment lost 3 bases, leaving 3 bases of the junction unmatched. This CDR3 has 16 residues. Germline CDR1 reads DFQATT; CDR2 reads SNEGSKA (reference sequence). The CDR3 region is CSARGTSGGAYNEQFF. In nucleotides, the CDR3 is TGCAGTGCTAGGGGGACTAGCGGGGGGGCTTACAATGAGCAGTTCTTC.

The V call is TRBV28, the J call TRBJ1-1; D gene unclear. Germline CDR1 MDHEN, CDR2 SYDVKM. The CDR3 is made up of 13 amino acids. Trimming removed 10 bases at V and 4 bases at J, with 16 bases between. In DNA, the CDR3 is TGTGCCACCTCAAACGAACGGGGCACTGAAGCTTTCTTT. Amino acid sequence: CATSNERGTEAFF.

This clonotype was seen more than once but under ten times. The rearrangement links TRBV10-3 to TRBJ2-5; D may be TRBD2 (6 bases). This CDR3 spans 15 amino acids. V lost 2 bases and J lost 5, with 15 bases in between. Germline V lookup: CDR1 ENHRY, CDR2 SYGVKD. CDR3 loop: CAISEPGAVGETQYF. Written as DNA, the CDR3 is TGTGCCATCAGTGAGCCGGGAGCGGTGGGGGAGACCCAGTACTTC.

By sample share, this clonotype is medium-sized. This rearrangement joins TRBV7-2 to TRBJ2-5; D perhaps matches TRBD1 (6 bases). The germline V and J ends were trimmed by 4 bases and 1 base, with 19 bases remaining between them. CDR3 length equals 17 residues. Germline V lookup: CDR1 SGHTA, CDR2 FQGNSA. The CDR3 reads CASSSPEGQTAQETQYF. The CDR3 DNA is TGTGCCAGCAGCTCCCCTGAGGGACAAACGGCCCAAGAGACCCAGTACTTC.

The CDR3 DNA reads TGCGCCAGCAGCTCGAACCGTAGCGGGATTAACCAAGAGACCCAGTACTTC. It codes for CASSSNRSGINQETQYF. V gene TRBV5-1 combines with J gene TRBJ2-5, with TRBD2 identical over 8 bases. CDR1 and CDR2 from the germline V gene are SGHRS and YFSETQ. The CDR3 runs to 17 residues. The trim removed 3 bases at V and 0 bases at J, leaving 10 bases unmatched. Filled out from reference TRBV5-1 and TRBJ2-5, the complete variable domain reads KAGVTQTPRYLIKTRGQQVTLSCSPISGHRSVSWYQQTPGQGLQFLFEYFSETQRNKGNFPGRFSGRQFSNSRSEMNVSTLELGDSALYLCASSSNRSGINQETQYFGPGTRLLVL.

CDR3 DNA: TGCAGCTCCTTTAAGGGGATCTACGAGCAGTACTTC. Amino acid sequence: CSSFKGIYEQYF. This chain connects TRBV20-1 to TRBJ2-7; weak D call: TRBD1 (5 bases). There are 12 residues in the CDR3. The germline V gene encodes CDR1 DFQATT and CDR2 SNEGSKA (reference sequence).

There are a few counts of this clonotype. V gene TRBV7-9 combines with J gene TRBJ2-7, with no clear D. The CDR3 contains 16 residues. CDR1 and CDR2 (germline): SEHNR, FQNEAQ (reference sequence). V was shortened by 0 bases and J by 0 bases, with 12 bases between the two germline ends. CDR3 DNA sequence: TGTGCCAGCAGCTTAGCAGAAGGGCCAAACTCCTACGAGCAGTACTTC. Translating gives CASSLAEGPNSYEQYF.

The V gene is TRBV27, the J gene TRBJ1-5; D gene uncertain. The germline V gene encodes CDR1 MNHEY and CDR2 SMNVEV (reference sequence). This CDR3 region has 16 residues. Trimming left V 4 bases short and J 3 bases short, with 16 bases between. CDR3 nucleotides: TGTGCCAGCAGTTCCCGTCGCTCGGGCAACAATCAGCCCCAGCATTTT. Translating it yields CASSSRRSGNNQPQHF.

The CDR3 loop reads CSVVKGADTQYF. The CDR3 nucleotides are TGCAGCGTTGTCAAGGGGGCAGATACGCAGTATTTT. This chain uses TRBV29-1 with TRBJ2-3; possibly TRBD1 for D (6 bases). This CDR3 is built from 12 residues. Looked up from germline, CDR1 is SQVTM and CDR2 is ANQGSEA. Trimming shortened V by 4 bases and J by 4 bases, and 9 bases separated the two germline ends.

In this sample, this clonotype is medium-sized (0.01 to 0.1%). J is TRBJ2-7 and V is TRBV20-1; D ambiguous. CDR3 length equals 12 residues. Germline V gene lookup returns CDR1 DFQATT and CDR2 SNEGSKA (reference sequence). Trimming shortened V by 2 bases and J by 6 bases, and 11 bases separated the two germline ends. For the CDR3, the DNA is TGCAGTGCTAGAAAGTCTGGCTCCGAGCAGTACTTC. It translates to CSARKSGSEQYF.

This clonotype has just a few counts. The chain couples TRBV24-1 to TRBJ2-7, with 9 bases fitting TRBD1. V lost 4 bases, J lost 3 bases, and 9 bases stayed unmatched. The CDR3 is 16 amino acids. CDR1 and CDR2 from the germline V gene are KGHDR and SFDVKD. In DNA form, the CDR3 reads TGTGCCACCAGTGAGGTAGACAGGGGGGGTATCTACGAGCAGTACTTC. Amino acid sequence: CATSEVDRGGIYEQYF.

This clonotype was counted between two and nine times. The chain recombines TRBV7-9 with TRBJ1-6, with 8 bases aligning to TRBD1. The junction had 11 bases not matched to a gene; V was cut back by 11 bases and J by 5 bases. CDR1 and CDR2 (germline): SEHNR, FQNEAQ (reference sequence). The CDR3 is 15 residues long. Here the CDR3 reads CAGGRQGTNNSPLHF. The CDR3 nucleotides are TGTGCCGGGGGGCGACAGGGGACGAATAATTCACCCCTCCACTTT.

Judged by abundance, this clonotype is medium-sized. The chain employs TRBV20-1 and TRBJ1-6; 7 bases map to TRBD1. The CDR3 sequence is 14 residues long. Germline V gene lookup returns CDR1 DFQATT and CDR2 SNEGSKA (reference sequence). V gave up 5 bases and J gave up 9 bases; unmatched junction bases: 10. The CDR3 spells CSARQGFGGSPLHF. The CDR3 DNA is TGCAGTGCTCGACAGGGTTTTGGTGGTTCACCCCTCCACTTT.